This T cell receptor beta chain appears in the sequencing data of a study of T cells in Graves' hyperthyroidism and ophthalmopathy. In its sample, this clonotype was seen a few times. The CDR3 regions of TCR beta were amplified from RNA transcripts. HTBI primers were used for first-round RT-PCR of the TCR CDR3. TCRdb processed the multiplex PCR reads anew with MiXCR; each CDR3 protein has one entry. The data show about 550,000 distinct CDR3 sequences, with roughly 20% seen just once and around a quarter held by the top ten. J gave up 2 bases and V 1 base, and 16 bases lay outside the gene matches. CDR1 MGHRA and CDR2 YSYEKL come from the germline V gene. The CDR3 runs 21 residues.

Source material: blood. This TCR was recovered from a man younger than 30 with Graves' hyperthyroidism. The chain couples TRBV4-1 to TRBJ1-5, with 11 bases fitting TRBD1. The CDR3 spells CASSQAYVPGQGVPRNQPQHF. The DNA for the CDR3 is TGCGCCAGCAGCCAAGCTTATGTCCCGGGACAGGGGGTGCCGCGCAATCAGCCCCAGCATTTT.